Many counts were recorded for the clone carrying this TCR beta chain. This sample was included in a study of regulatory T cells in long-lasting Graves disease. The CDR3 is made up of 16 amino acids. Trimming removed 3 bases from V and 2 bases from J, with 15 bases in between. Germline CDR1 and CDR2: KGHDR and SFDVKD. Researchers made TCR beta libraries by using iRepertoire HTBI primers and running Arm-PCR on CDR3 regions. Per the original methods: Across the samples, identification revealed approximately 66 TRBV and 12 to 15 TRBJ segments. MiXCR was run by TCRdb on the multiplex PCR reads, yielding one entry per CDR3 protein. The V and J calls, along with clone size, are taken from TCRdb and not from the paper's own processing. Among more than 300,000 distinct CDR3 sequences listed, over 9.5% were seen once. Time point of the sample: newly diagnosed GD, antithyroid drugs for less than 3 months. The TCR library was prepared using RNA isolated from PBMCs.

The same data also contributed to another study, on T cells in Graves' hyperthyroidism and ophthalmopathy.

Sample: peripheral blood mononuclear cells (PBMCs), taken at new diagnosis, from a patient treated with antithyroid drugs. The TCR was taken from a woman aged 18-29 years with Graves disease. The V and J genes are TRBV24-1 and TRBJ2-5, with D possibly TRBD1 on 7 matching bases. The CDR3 DNA reads TGTGCCACCAGTGATCGACAGGGCGGGGAGCAAGAGACCCAGTACTTC. It yields the protein CATSDRQGGEQETQYF.